These 28 T cell receptor beta chains originate from one sample sequenced in a study of T cell repertoires in cytomegalovirus infection. No antigens are known for them. TCRdb called the reads again in MiXCR, with one record for every CDR3 protein. The sample contains approximately 270,000 distinct CDR3 sequences, 22% of which appear only once. This specimen consisted of cultured PBMCs, obtained from culture after CMV antigen stimulation. The receptors originated from a human donor in good health (CMV status not recorded). Some clones in this sample may be carry-over from other donors' samples.

This clonotype was seen many times. The chain recombines TRBV7-2 with TRBJ2-3, with 7 bases identical to TRBD2. V lost 6 bases and J lost 3; bases outside the gene matches: 3. CDR1 is SGHTA, CDR2 FQGNSA, per germline. The CDR3 loop spans 13 amino acids. Here the CDR3 DNA reads TGTGCCAGCAGAAGACTAGCTACAGATACGCAGTATTTT. This translates into CASRRLATDTQYF.

The chain has TRBV4-1 and TRBJ1-6; the D is unclear. CDR3 length equals 18 residues. Germline CDR1 is MGHRA and CDR2 is YSYEKL. Trimming took off 0 bases at V and 0 bases at J, with 12 bases between the two ends. The CDR3 loop is CASSQDLHGSSYNSPLHF. For the CDR3, the DNA is TGCGCCAGCAGCCAAGATCTCCACGGGAGCTCCTATAATTCACCCCTCCACTTT.

The chain recombines TRBV18 with TRBJ1-5; TRBD1 matches 7 bases. Per germline, CDR1 KGHSH and CDR2 LQKENI. With 2 bases clipped from V and 1 base from J, the junction kept 2 bases outside the gene matches. CDR3 length: 15 amino acids. The CDR3 here is CASSPTGQSNQPQHF. CDR3 DNA: TGTGCCAGCTCACCAACGGGACAGAGCAATCAGCCCCAGCATTTT.

The chain has TRBV7-2 and TRBJ2-1, with a possible D match to TRBD2 (5 bases). Trimming took 1 base from V and 3 from J, leaving 10 bases between them. Germline CDR1 and CDR2: SGHTA and FQGNSA. This CDR3 has 15 residues. CDR3 nucleotide sequence: TGTGCCAGCAGCTTAGATTCGGGAAACTACAATGAGCAGTTCTTC. Translation: CASSLDSGNYNEQFF.

The chain joins TRBV2 to TRBJ1-2, with D possibly matching TRBD1 (5 bases). This CDR3 comprises 13 residues. Per the germline V gene, CDR1 is SNHLY and CDR2 is FYNNEI. V was pared by 4 bases and J by 0 bases, with 6 bases between. DNA for the CDR3: TGTGCCAGCAGTGGGGACCCTAACTATGGCTACACCTTC. Protein sequence: CASSGDPNYGYTF.

This rearrangement joins TRBV19 to TRBJ2-2, with TRBD2 matching 7 bases. CDR3 length equals 14 residues. J was trimmed by 6 bases and V by 7 bases; bases with no gene match: 8. The germline CDR1 and CDR2 sequences are LNHDA and SQIVND (reference sequence). For the CDR3, the DNA is TGTGCCAGTAACGCGGGAGTGAAATCCGGGGAGCTGTTTTTT. It is translated as CASNAGVKSGELFF.

This clonotype was detected only a few times. The chain couples TRBV20-1 to TRBJ2-2; 10 bases are shared with TRBD1. The trim removed 2 bases at V and 4 bases at J, leaving 1 base unmatched. CDR1 DFQATT and CDR2 SNEGSKA come from the germline V gene (reference sequence). The CDR3 has 14 amino acids. The CDR3, as DNA: TGCAGTGCTAGAAGGACAGGGGGCACCGGGGAGCTGTTTTTT. It codes for CSARRTGGTGELFF.

This clonotype has ten or more counts. The chain is built from TRBV6-1 and TRBJ1-2; D gene ambiguous. Per germline, CDR1 MNHNS and CDR2 SASEGT. The CDR3 contains 12 residues. Deletions cut 2 bases from V and 14 bases from J, with 15 bases between. Written as DNA, the CDR3 is TGTGCCAGCAGTGAATCGCCTACGAGGGAGACCTTC. This gives the protein CASSESPTRETF.

This rearrangement joins TRBV7-2 to TRBJ2-1; 12 nucleotides match TRBD2. CDR3 length: 16 residues. CDR1 is SGHTA, CDR2 FQGNSA, per germline. V was pared by 5 bases and J by 7 bases, with 9 bases of the junction left unmatched. CDR3 loop: CASSRTSGRIGNEQFF. The CDR3 DNA sequence: TGTGCCAGCAGCCGTACTAGCGGGAGGATCGGGAATGAGCAGTTCTTC.

This clonotype was observed a few times. This chain connects TRBV18 to TRBJ1-1, with D unresolved. The CDR3 extends over 14 amino acids. V was trimmed by 1 base and J by 2 bases, leaving 8 bases between them. From germline, CDR1 is KGHSH and CDR2 LQKENI. The CDR3 region has the DNA TGTGCCAGCTCACCACGGGGAGACAACACTGAAGCTTTCTTT. Residues: CASSPRGDNTEAFF.

V and J are TRBV2 and TRBJ2-4; 9 nucleotides align to TRBD2. J was trimmed by 0 bases and V by 7 bases; bases with no gene match: 10. Germline V gene data show CDR1 as SNHLY and CDR2 as FYNNEI. The CDR3 runs 17 residues. CDR3 sequence reads: CASNPRLAVLAKNIQYF. CDR3 sequence (DNA): TGTGCCAGCAATCCCAGACTAGCGGTACTAGCCAAAAACATTCAGTACTTC.

The V gene is TRBV11-2, the J gene TRBJ2-7; a possible D gene is TRBD1 (6 bases). V shed 10 bases and J shed 6 bases, with 16 bases lying between them. The CDR3 is 12 residues long. Germline lookup yields CDR1 SGHAT and CDR2 FQNNGV. CDR3 sequence reads: CATRGAGSEQYF. For the CDR3, the DNA is TGTGCCACCAGGGGAGCAGGGTCCGAGCAGTACTTC.

The chain has TRBV4-2 and TRBJ2-1; the D is unclear. The ends were cut back, 1 base at V and 10 bases at J, with 5 bases in the middle. This CDR3 has 11 amino acids. Looked up from germline, CDR1 is LGHNA and CDR2 is YNFKEQ. The CDR3 here is CASSQVGEQFF. The CDR3 region has the DNA TGTGCCAGCAGCCAAGTGGGCGAGCAGTTCTTC.

This clonotype was seen only a few times. This chain connects TRBV4-1 to TRBJ2-7, with 9 nucleotides matching TRBD1. Germline lookup yields CDR1 MGHRA and CDR2 YSYEKL. The V gene end was trimmed by 0 bases and the J gene end by 3 bases; junction bases not matched to a gene: 9. The CDR3 loop spans 17 amino acids. DNA of the CDR3: TGCGCCAGCAGCCAAGATTATCGACAGGGGGGTTTCTACGAGCAGTACGTC. This encodes CASSQDYRQGGFYEQYV.

A note on this clonotype: One junction end disagrees with the germline gene, perhaps due to a read error. The J gene is TRBJ2-7, the V gene TRBV5-1; D is ambiguous. Per the germline V gene, CDR1 is SGHRS and CDR2 is YFSETQ. The CDR3 has 15 residues. CDR3 nucleotides: TGCGCCAGCAGCTTGGCCGGGCCTTTCCTCTACGAGCAGTGCTTC. This sequence encodes CASSLAGPFLYEQCF.

In its sample, this clonotype was seen many times. This chain uses TRBV7-8 with TRBJ1-1; 8 nucleotides line up with TRBD1. The CDR3 sequence is 15 residues long. Germline V gene lookup returns CDR1 SGHVS and CDR2 FQNEAQ. V lost 7 bases, J lost 4 bases, and 11 bases stayed unmatched. The CDR3 coding sequence is TGTGCCAGCAAAGACCAGGGGGCTCATCTCACTGAAGCTTTCTTT. Translated, it gives CASKDQGAHLTEAFF.

The genes are TRBV4-3 and TRBJ1-5; unclear D gene. The germline CDR1 and CDR2 sequences are LGHNA and YSLEER. The CDR3 runs 11 residues. V lost 0 bases and J lost 6, with 0 bases in between. The CDR3 loop is CASSQDQPQHF. The CDR3 DNA sequence: TGCGCCAGCAGCCAAGATCAGCCCCAGCATTTT.

This clonotype has more than one count but fewer than ten. J is TRBJ2-7 and V is TRBV4-1; 11 bases fit TRBD1. Germline V lookup: CDR1 MGHRA, CDR2 YSYEKL. The trim removed 4 bases at V and 2 bases at J, leaving 4 bases unmatched. The CDR3 covers 15 residues. CDR3 residues: CASSPRDRGAYEQYF. Written as DNA, the CDR3 is TGCGCCAGCAGCCCTCGGGACAGGGGGGCCTACGAGCAGTACTTC.

This clonotype occurred many times. The chain employs TRBV7-2 and TRBJ2-7, with TRBD1 identical over 10 bases. Trimming at V came to 4 bases and at J to 1 base, leaving 7 bases not matched to a gene. This CDR3 spans 16 amino acids. Germline CDR1 and CDR2: SGHTA and FQGNSA. CDR3 loop: CASSSDGTGVSYEQYF. CDR3 coding DNA: TGTGCCAGCAGCTCAGATGGGACAGGGGTATCCTACGAGCAGTACTTC.

The sample holds a few counts of this clonotype. CDR3 loop: CASSLTSRGTEAFF. The CDR3 DNA reads as TGCGCCAGCAGCTTAACATCCCGGGGAACTGAAGCTTTCTTT. V and J are TRBV4-3 and TRBJ1-1; D not certain. The V end lost 5 bases, the J end lost 5 bases, and 15 bases lay between the germline ends. The length of the CDR3 is 14 residues. Germline values: CDR1 LGHNA, CDR2 YSLEER.

With respect to this clonotype: Given a much more abundant clone one base away, this may be a read error. It is likely a read error, because the conserved phenylalanine at the end of the CDR3 is missing. The chain combines TRBV7-8 with TRBJ1-4, with 7 bases that match TRBD1. V dropped 5 bases and J dropped 5; count of bases not matched to a gene: 5. The CDR3 length is 14 residues. CDR1 is SGHVS and CDR2 is FQNEAQ in the germline V gene. In DNA form, the CDR3 reads TGTGCCAGCAGCGAGGGACAGACGAATGAAAAACTGTTTTAT. Protein product: CASSEGQTNEKLFY.

This clonotype has a handful of counts. The chain recombines TRBV7-9 with TRBJ1-1; unclear D gene. The CDR3 covers 11 residues. Per the germline V gene, CDR1 is SEHNR and CDR2 is FQNEAQ (reference sequence). V was trimmed by 7 bases and J by 5 bases, leaving 8 bases between them. The CDR3 nucleotides read TGTGCCAGCACCTCGTTGACTGAAGCTTTCTTT. This codes for CASTSLTEAFF.

This clonotype was seen only a few times. V is TRBV27 and J is TRBJ2-6; 9 bases map to TRBD1. The CDR3 is made up of 16 amino acids. The germline gives CDR1 MNHEY, CDR2 SMNVEV (reference sequence). The V gene end was trimmed by 4 bases and the J gene end by 2 bases; junction bases not matched to a gene: 3. The CDR3 loop reads CASSSGQGPGANVLTF. The CDR3 DNA reads as TGTGCCAGCAGTTCGGGACAGGGTCCTGGGGCCAACGTCCTGACTTTC.

This clonotype was observed a few times. V gene TRBV11-1 combines with J gene TRBJ1-2, with a possible D match to TRBD1 (6 bases). Germline CDR1 SGHAT, CDR2 FQDESV (reference sequence). This CDR3 has 13 amino acids. Trimming removed 3 bases from V and 10 bases from J, with 15 bases in between. The CDR3 reads CASSFAGQKNYTF. As DNA, the CDR3 is TGTGCCAGCAGCTTCGCGGGACAAAAAAACTACACCTTC.

This clonotype occurred a few times. This sequence joins TRBV20-1 and TRBJ2-1, with D hard to call. Germline V lookup: CDR1 DFQATT, CDR2 SNEGSKA (reference sequence). This CDR3 is built from 16 residues. Trimming left V 0 bases short and J 5 bases short, with 17 bases between. CDR3 sequence (DNA): TGCAGTGCTAGAGATACCACATATTGGGCTAACAATGAGCAGTTCTTC. Residues: CSARDTTYWANNEQFF.

The genes are TRBV6-2 or TRBV6-3 and TRBJ2-4, with 9 bases that match TRBD1. Germline assignment: CDR1 MNHEY and CDR2 SVGEGT. Germline trimming cut 5 bases from V and 7 bases from J; bases unmatched to any gene: 9. This CDR3 has 15 amino acids. Here the CDR3 reads CASSTGTGRKNIQYF. CDR3 DNA sequence: TGTGCCAGCAGTACCGGGACAGGGAGAAAGAACATTCAGTACTTC.

This clonotype was seen only a few times. The chain couples TRBV6-5 to TRBJ2-3; D gene unclear. Germline V gene data show CDR1 as MNHEY and CDR2 as SVGAGI. This CDR3 spans 14 amino acids. V was trimmed by 2 bases and J by 4 bases, leaving 10 bases between them. CDR3 amino acids: CASSYVSVPDTQYF. The CDR3 DNA sequence: TGTGCCAGCAGTTACGTTTCGGTCCCAGATACGCAGTATTTT.

This clonotype was found a few times. The chain recombines TRBV6-2 or TRBV6-3 with TRBJ2-7; tentative D call: TRBD1 (6 bases). Germline V gives CDR1 MNHEY, CDR2 SVGEGT. The V and J ends lost 6 bases and 3 bases respectively, with 24 bases between them. This CDR3 contains 17 residues. The CDR3 reads CASRTEKRSGQNYEQYV. DNA for the CDR3: TGTGCCAGCAGAACGGAGAAGAGATCTGGACAGAACTACGAGCAGTACGTC.